Listed below are T cell receptor beta chains from one sample, sequenced in a study of blood T cells in healthy people across ages. TCRdb recomputed calls from the 5' RACE reads with MiXCR, one row per CDR3 protein. Here the sample spans approximately 690,000 distinct CDR3 sequences, 40% to 45% being singletons. The specimen was blood. All receptors come from a man at least 80 years old in good health. The CDR3 runs from the conserved cysteine through the conserved F or W. Each record gives: clone size, D gene, J gene, V gene, CDR3 protein, CDR3 DNA. The D gene is left open where the match is weak. Part of the rows lack a size; the others show once, few, many or a class for expanded clones.

- | - | TRBJ2-4 | TRBV20-1 | CSAVNAGLVKNIQYF | TGCAGTGCGGTTAATGCCGGTCTAGTCAAAAACATTCAGTACTTC
- | - | TRBJ2-7 | TRBV28 | CASTEPWTSEACEQYF | TGTGCCAGCACCGAACCTTGGACGTCCGAAGCCTGCGAGCAGTACTTC
- | TRBD2 | TRBJ2-7 | TRBV6-1 | CASSEASGGAYEQYF | TGTGCCAGCAGTGAAGCTAGCGGGGGGGCCTACGAGCAGTACTTC
few | - | TRBJ2-7 | TRBV28 | CASSVGTEVLYF | TGTGCCAGCAGTGTGGGGACGGAGGTTCTGTACTTC
- | - | TRBJ2-3 | TRBV4-3 | CASSPGGPGDTQYF | TGCGCCAGCAGCCCTGGGGGGCCGGGAGATACGCAGTATTTT
few | - | TRBJ2-1 | TRBV20-1 | CSARGDLGWNEQFF | TGCAGTGCTAGGGGGGACTTGGGCTGGAATGAGCAGTTCTTC
- | TRBD1 | TRBJ2-5 | TRBV7-2 | CASSLAAPGTGAGNEQYF | TGTGCCAGCAGCTTAGCGGCACCTGGGACAGGGGCCGGCAATGAGCAGTACTTC
- | - | TRBJ2-3 | TRBV10-2 | CASSSQGYYTDTQYF | TGCGCCAGCAGCTCGCAAGGCTATTACACAGATACGCAGTATTTT
many | - | TRBJ2-1 | TRBV9 | CASSTSLSSNEQFF | TGTGCCAGCAGCACTAGTTTGAGTTCCAATGAGCAGTTCTTC
- | - | TRBJ2-5 | TRBV11-3 | CASSPRTGGGTSGGETQYF | TGTGCCAGCAGCCCACGGACAGGGGGCGGAACTAGCGGGGGAGAGACCCAGTACTTC
- | - | TRBJ1-4 | TRBV18 | CASRQSSTNEKLFF | TGTGCCAGCCGACAGTCCTCAACTAATGAAAAACTGTTTTTT
- | TRBD1 | TRBJ1-1 | TRBV20-1 | CSPHRGAGTEAFF | TGCAGTCCCCACAGGGGGGCGGGCACTGAAGCTTTCTTT
few | - | TRBJ2-5 | TRBV3-1 | CASSQDEASQETQYF | TGTGCCAGCAGCCAAGATGAGGCCAGCCAAGAGACCCAGTACTTC
few | TRBD2 | TRBJ2-3 | TRBV20-1 | CSARDLGTSGRAGYTQYF | TGCAGTGCTAGAGATCTAGGGACTAGCGGGAGGGCCGGGTATACGCAGTATTTT
- | - | TRBJ2-2 | TRBV4-3 | CASSQDQGNTGELFF | TGCGCCAGCAGCCAAGATCAGGGGAACACCGGGGAGCTGTTTTTT
few | TRBD1 | TRBJ1-2 | TRBV7-9 | CASSPSGGTVSGYTF | TGTGCCAGCAGCCCATCCGGCGGGACAGTTTCTGGCTACACCTTC
- | - | TRBJ2-3 | TRBV6-2/TRBV6-3 | CASSLRRVGVSTDTQYF | TGTGCCAGCAGCCTAAGGAGGGTGGGAGTGAGCACAGATACGCAGTATTTT
few | - | TRBJ1-4 | TRBV6-6 | CASRRQENEKLFF | TGTGCCAGCAGGCGACAGGAAAATGAAAAACTGTTTTTT
- | TRBD1 | TRBJ2-7 | TRBV6-5 | CASSYGGTGGREQYF | TGTGCCAGCAGTTACGGCGGGACAGGCGGCCGCGAGCAGTACTTC
- | - | TRBJ1-2 | TRBV20-1 | CSATRQRSLYGYTF | TGCAGTGCTACAAGACAGCGTTCCCTCTATGGCTACACCTTC
- | TRBD1 | TRBJ1-3 | TRBV7-8 | CASSLDRAGNTIYF | TGTGCCAGCAGCCTAGACAGGGCTGGAAACACCATATATTTT
- | TRBD1 | TRBJ2-7 | TRBV9 | CASSVNPGTDFYEQYF | TGTGCCAGCAGCGTAAACCCCGGGACAGACTTTTACGAGCAGTACTTC
- | - | TRBJ2-7 | TRBV5-1 | CASGIQGSMTLNEQYF | TGCGCCAGCGGAATACAGGGCAGTATGACGCTGAACGAGCAGTACTTC
few | TRBD2 | TRBJ2-7 | TRBV7-2 | CASSSRGGGSAGYEQYF | TGTGCCAGCAGCTCCCGGGGCGGCGGGAGTGCCGGCTACGAGCAGTACTTC
few | TRBD2 | TRBJ2-7 | TRBV7-2 | CASSPRLAGAGEQYF | TGTGCCAGCAGCCCCCGTTTAGCGGGGGCGGGGGAGCAGTACTTC
- | TRBD1 | TRBJ2-6 | TRBV20-1 | CSARVGGSVAWANVLTF | TGCAGTGCTAGGGTAGGGGGCAGCGTTGCTTGGGCCAACGTCCTGACTTTC
- | TRBD1 | TRBJ1-2 | TRBV28 | CASSETGGGQGRYGYTF | TGTGCCAGCAGTGAAACAGGGGGCGGGCAGGGACGCTATGGCTACACCTTC
once | TRBD1 | TRBJ1-1 | TRBV12-3/TRBV12-4 | CASSPIPQGLGTEAFF | TGTGCCAGCAGCCCAATACCACAGGGGTTGGGGACTGAAGCTTTCTTT
- | - | TRBJ2-1 | TRBV7-2 | CARSAGRGREQFF | TGTGCCCGCAGCGCCGGACGGGGGCGAGAGCAGTTCTTC
few | - | TRBJ1-6 | TRBV28 | CASSLLRESPLHF | TGTGCCAGCAGTCTCCTCCGTGAATCACCCCTCCACTTT
- | TRBD2 | TRBJ2-1 | TRBV12-3/TRBV12-4 | CASSLQGLAGGSSYNEQFF | TGTGCCAGCAGTTTACAGGGACTAGCGGGAGGGAGCTCCTACAATGAGCAGTTCTTC
many | TRBD2 | TRBJ2-7 | TRBV5-1 | CASSPGGTSYEQYF | TGCGCCAGCAGCCCGGGAGGAACTTCCTACGAGCAGTACTTC
few | - | TRBJ2-3 | TRBV15 | CATSRNRDTQYF | TGTGCCACCAGCAGAAATAGGGATACGCAGTATTTT
- | - | TRBJ2-7 | TRBV6-5 | CASSPGSYNEQYF | TGTGCCAGCAGCCCAGGGTCCTACAATGAGCAGTACTTC
- | - | TRBJ2-7 | TRBV27 | CASSFDGYEQYF | TGTGCCAGCAGTTTTGACGGCTACGAGCAGTACTTC
- | - | TRBJ2-3 | TRBV5-6 | CASSLYWVPETTDTQYF | TGTGCCAGCAGCTTGTATTGGGTCCCCGAAACCACAGATACGCAGTATTTT
once | - | TRBJ2-7 | TRBV27 | CASSLRSISYNEQYF | TGTGCCAGCAGTTTAAGGAGTATCTCCTACAATGAGCAGTACTTC
- | TRBD1 | TRBJ1-1 | TRBV6-2/TRBV6-3 | CASSRQGGATEAFF | TGTGCCAGCAGCCGACAGGGCGGCGCCACTGAAGCTTTCTTT
many | - | TRBJ2-7 | TRBV25-1 | CASSEPEGHYEQYF | TGTGCCAGCAGTGAACCCGAGGGACACTACGAGCAGTACTTC
few | - | TRBJ2-3 | TRBV6-1 | CASSLGRVRFMSTDTQYF | TGTGCCAGCAGTCTAGGGCGGGTCAGGTTTATGAGCACAGATACGCAGTATTTT
- | - | TRBJ1-4 | TRBV6-1 | CASSPGHGSQEKLFF | TGTGCCAGCAGTCCCGGACATGGCTCGCAAGAAAAACTGTTTTTT
- | - | TRBJ1-4 | TRBV12-3/TRBV12-4 | CASSAGTLGEKLFF | TGTGCCAGCAGTGCCGGGACCCTGGGAGAAAAACTGTTTTTT
- | TRBD1 | TRBJ2-5 | TRBV20-1 | CSARPPGGSETQYF | TGCAGTGCTAGGCCCCCAGGGGGCTCGGAGACCCAGTACTTC
- | TRBD1 | TRBJ2-1 | TRBV11-3 | CASSLGPGQGQRNEQFF | TGTGCCAGCAGCTTAGGCCCAGGACAGGGGCAACGCAATGAGCAGTTCTTC
- | - | TRBJ2-7 | TRBV5-6 | CASSLGPFGYEQYF | TGTGCCAGCAGCTTAGGACCCTTCGGGTACGAGCAGTACTTC
many | - | TRBJ2-5 | TRBV7-2 | CASSLGLGDGWEETQYF | TGTGCCAGCAGCTTAGGTTTGGGGGACGGGTGGGAGGAGACCCAGTACTTC
many | - | TRBJ1-6 | TRBV6-5 | CASLGPELNSPLHF | TGTGCCAGTCTCGGGCCGGAACTTAATTCACCCCTCCACTTT
- | - | TRBJ1-1 | TRBV28 | CASSAGGSEAFF | TGTGCCAGCAGTGCTGGGGGGTCTGAAGCTTTCTTT
few | - | TRBJ1-1 | TRBV20-1 | CSAIGQRGTEAFF | TGCAGTGCCATCGGACAGAGAGGGACTGAAGCTTTCTTT
few | TRBD2 | TRBJ2-5 | TRBV27 | CASSSWGGTGGLETQYF | TGTGCCAGCAGTTCGTGGGGGGGAACAGGCGGGCTGGAGACCCAGTACTTC
- | - | TRBJ2-2 | TRBV2 | CASTEDPGRTGELFF | TGTGCCAGCACAGAGGACCCAGGACGGACCGGGGAGCTGTTTTTT
- | TRBD2 | TRBJ2-7 | TRBV3-1 | CASSQNIAGVNPYEQYF | TGTGCCAGCAGCCAAAACATAGCGGGAGTAAACCCCTACGAGCAGTACTTC
- | TRBD1 | TRBJ2-5 | TRBV29-1 | CSVQGVWETQYF | TGCAGCGTTCAGGGGGTGTGGGAGACCCAGTACTTC
- | TRBD1 | TRBJ2-7 | TRBV6-6 | CASSAGQGGEQYF | TGTGCCAGCAGTGCGGGACAGGGAGGCGAGCAGTACTTC
- | - | TRBJ2-7 | TRBV6-2/TRBV6-3 | CASSDGVSYEQYF | TGTGCCAGCAGTGATGGGGTATCCTACGAGCAGTACTTC